This record concerns one T cell receptor beta chain sequence. The sample belongs to a study of blood T cell repertoires in COVID-19. At the level of the study: The cDNA or gDNA used as material had been derived from T cells, B-cell-depleted T cells, or PBMCs.

The germline CDR1 and CDR2 sequences are LGHNA and YNFKEQ. Deletions cut 0 bases from V and 3 bases from J, with 21 bases between. The CDR3 consists of 19 residues. Study processing details: Nucleated cell counts were estimated from reference gene primer amplification. The method was immunoSEQ multiplex PCR; TCRdb's version includes in-frame clones alone and lacks a portion of them. V, J and clone size are those of that table, while D and trimming were read from the DNA. The sample records about 340,000 clones, around 87% being singletons. Material: peripheral blood. The chain recombines TRBV4-2 with TRBJ1-3; no firm D call. The TCR originated in a woman aged 45-65 years with COVID-19, enrolled during active disease. The CDR3 DNA is TGTGCCAGCAGCCAAGATCCCCTCACGGGTAATGGTTTTGGAAACACCATATATTTT. It translates to CASSQDPLTGNGFGNTIYF.